The clone carrying this T cell receptor beta chain was observed a handful of times. These data belong to a study of cytotoxic CD8 clonotypes in ibrutinib-treated CLL. In germline, CDR1 is LNHDA, CDR2 SQIVND (reference sequence). CDR3 size: 13 residues. The V end lost 6 bases, the J end lost 2 bases, and 9 bases lay between the germline ends. Sequencing was performed with immunoSEQ multiplex PCR; in TCRdb, only in-frame clones are kept and a portion is missing. Counted here are around 60,000 clones, roughly 70% occurring once; the ten biggest clones make up about two fifths. The source of this sequence is a human donor with chronic lymphocytic leukemia. The rearrangement links TRBV19 to TRBJ2-3, with TRBD1 as a possible D gene (6 bases). Specimen: PBMCs, collected after 12 months of ibrutinib treatment. CDR3 in amino acids: CASSHRATDTQYF. In nucleotides, the CDR3 is TGTGCCAGTAGCCACAGGGCCACAGATACGCAGTATTTT.